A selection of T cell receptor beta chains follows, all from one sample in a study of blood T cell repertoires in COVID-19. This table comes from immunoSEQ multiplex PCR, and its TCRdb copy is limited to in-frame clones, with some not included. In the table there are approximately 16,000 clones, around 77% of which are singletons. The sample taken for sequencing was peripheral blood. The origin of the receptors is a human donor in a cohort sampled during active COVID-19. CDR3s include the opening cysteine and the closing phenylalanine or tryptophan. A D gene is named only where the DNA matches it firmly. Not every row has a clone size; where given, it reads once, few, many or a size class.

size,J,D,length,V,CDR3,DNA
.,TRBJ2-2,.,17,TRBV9,CASSASPTGINTGELFF,TGTGCCAGCAGCGCCTCCCCCACAGGGATAAACACCGGGGAGCTGTTTTTT
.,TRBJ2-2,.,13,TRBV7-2,CASSLRSGMGLFF,TGTGCCAGCAGCCTAAGATCAGGGATGGGGCTGTTTTTT
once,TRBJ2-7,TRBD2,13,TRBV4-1,CASGGLAHYEQYF,TGCGCCAGCGGGGGACTAGCGCACTACGAGCAGTACTTC
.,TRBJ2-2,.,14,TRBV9,CASSVGPGLGELFF,TGTGCCAGCAGCGTAGGCCCGGGGTTAGGGGAGCTGTTTTTT
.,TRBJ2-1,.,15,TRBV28,CASSLVHRDTNEQFF,TGTGCCAGCAGTTTAGTACACCGGGACACCAATGAGCAGTTCTTC
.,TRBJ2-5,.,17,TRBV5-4,CASSTGQGAGGQETQYF,TGTGCCAGCAGCACCGGACAGGGAGCGGGAGGACAGGAGACCCAGTACTTC
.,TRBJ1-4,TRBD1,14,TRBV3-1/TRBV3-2,CASSAAGQGAKLFF,TGTGCCAGCAGCGCGGCGGGACAGGGGGCAAAACTGTTTTTT
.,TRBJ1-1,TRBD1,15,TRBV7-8,CASRGAGGLNTEAFF,TGTGCCAGCCGAGGGGCAGGGGGATTGAACACTGAAGCTTTCTTT
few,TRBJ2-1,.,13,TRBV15,CATSRNYIYEQFF,TGTGCCACCAGCAGGAACTATATCTATGAGCAGTTCTTC
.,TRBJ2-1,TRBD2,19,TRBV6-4,CASRNRGTSGGRLGNEQFF,TGTGCCAGCAGAAACCGAGGGACTAGCGGGGGGCGGTTAGGCAATGAGCAGTTCTTC
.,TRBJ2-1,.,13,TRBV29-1,CSGLGGGWDEQFF,TGCAGCGGCCTAGGGGGGGGTTGGGATGAGCAGTTCTTC
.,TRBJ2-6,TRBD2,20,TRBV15,CATSRYGLAGGPMGANVLTF,TGTGCCACCAGCAGATACGGACTAGCGGGAGGGCCTATGGGGGCCAACGTCCTGACTTTC
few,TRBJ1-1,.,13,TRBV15,CATSRVGQGEAFF,TGTGCCACCAGCAGAGTGGGGCAGGGTGAAGCTTTCTTT
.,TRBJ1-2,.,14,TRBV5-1,CASSFVDTNYGYTF,TGCGCCAGCAGCTTCGTGGACACAAACTATGGCTACACCTTC
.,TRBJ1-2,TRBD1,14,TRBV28,CASSGSGQGSGYTF,TGTGCCAGCAGTGGATCCGGACAGGGTAGCGGCTACACCTTC
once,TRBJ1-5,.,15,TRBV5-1,CASSPGGDRGQPQHF,TGCGCCAGCAGCCCCGGAGGGGACCGCGGTCAGCCCCAGCATTTT
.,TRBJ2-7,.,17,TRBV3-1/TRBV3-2,CASSQDPRDSTTYEQYF,TGTGCCAGCAGCCAAGATCCCCGGGACTCTACTACCTACGAGCAGTACTTC
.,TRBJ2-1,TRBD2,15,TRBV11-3,CASSFGLAGADEQFF,TGTGCCAGCAGCTTTGGACTAGCGGGAGCTGATGAGCAGTTCTTC
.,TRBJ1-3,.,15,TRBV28,CASSPGTGKGNTIYF,TGTGCCAGCAGTCCCGGAACAGGGAAGGGAAACACCATATATTTT
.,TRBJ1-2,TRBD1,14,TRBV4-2,CASSRPGQGIGYTF,TGTGCCAGCAGCCGCCCGGGACAGGGAATTGGCTACACCTTC
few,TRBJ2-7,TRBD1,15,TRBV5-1,CASSLWTGEWYEQYF,TGCGCCAGCAGCTTGTGGACAGGGGAGTGGTACGAGCAGTACTTC
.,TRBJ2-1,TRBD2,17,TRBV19,CASSRSTGTSVSNEQFF,TGTGCCAGTAGTAGGTCAACCGGGACTAGCGTCTCGAATGAGCAGTTCTTC
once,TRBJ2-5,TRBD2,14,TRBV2,CATALAGIQETQYF,TGTGCCACCGCACTAGCGGGAATACAAGAGACCCAGTACTTC
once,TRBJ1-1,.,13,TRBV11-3,CASSQLWDTEAFF,TGTGCCAGCAGTCAACTATGGGACACTGAAGCTTTCTTT
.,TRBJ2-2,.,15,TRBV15,CATSLQGPLPGELFF,TGTGCCACCAGCCTACAGGGCCCCCTCCCCGGGGAGCTGTTTTTT
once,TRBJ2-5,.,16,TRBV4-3,CASSQDSGERAETQYF,TGCGCCAGCAGCCAAGATTCTGGGGAGCGAGCGGAGACCCAGTACTTC
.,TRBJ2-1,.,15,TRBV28,CASSLGGWSANEQFF,TGTGCCAGCAGTCTTGGCGGGTGGAGTGCCAATGAGCAGTTCTTC
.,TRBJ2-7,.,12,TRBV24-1,CATSDDYREQYF,TGTGCCACCAGTGACGACTACCGGGAGCAGTACTTC
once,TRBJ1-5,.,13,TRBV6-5,CASTVGSVQPQHF,TGTGCCAGCACCGTAGGGAGCGTCCAGCCCCAGCATTTT
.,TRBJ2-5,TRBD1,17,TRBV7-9,CASSLYRGQGIQETQYF,TGTGCCAGCAGCTTATATAGGGGGCAGGGGATCCAAGAGACCCAGTACTTC
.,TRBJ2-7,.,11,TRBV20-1,CSAPVGVEQYF,TGCAGTGCCCCAGTCGGGGTCGAGCAGTACTTC
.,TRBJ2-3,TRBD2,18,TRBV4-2,CASSQITSGGASTDTQYF,TGTGCCAGCAGCCAGATCACTAGCGGGGGGGCAAGCACAGATACGCAGTATTTT
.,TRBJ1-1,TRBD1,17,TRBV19,CASSIGTGQGVRTEAFF,TGTGCCAGTAGTATAGGTACAGGACAGGGAGTGCGCACTGAAGCTTTCTTT
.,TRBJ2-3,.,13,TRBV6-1,CASSDQNTDTQYF,TGTGCCAGCAGTGACCAGAATACAGATACGCAGTATTTT
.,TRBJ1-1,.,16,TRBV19,CASSKWGGGLNTEAFF,TGTGCCTCCTCAAAATGGGGGGGCGGATTGAACACTGAAGCTTTCTTT
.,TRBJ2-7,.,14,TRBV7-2,CASSFSRSSYEQYF,TGTGCCAGCAGCTTTTCGAGGAGCTCCTACGAGCAGTACTTC
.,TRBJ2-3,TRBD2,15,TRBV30,CAWAYPGGATDTQYF,TGTGCCTGGGCGTATCCGGGGGGGGCCACAGATACGCAGTATTTT
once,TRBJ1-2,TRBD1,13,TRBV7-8,CASSPGGGFGYTF,TGTGCCAGCAGCCCAGGGGGCGGGTTCGGCTACACCTTC
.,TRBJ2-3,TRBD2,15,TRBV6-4,CASSAQRGSTDTQYF,TGTGCCAGCAGTGCCCAGCGGGGTAGCACAGATACGCAGTATTTT
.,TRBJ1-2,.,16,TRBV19,CASSIGGDGANYGYTF,TGTGCCAGTAGTATAGGGGGGGACGGCGCTAACTATGGCTACACCTTC
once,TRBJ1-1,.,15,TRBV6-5,CASKRETGLNTEAFF,TGTGCCAGCAAGAGGGAGACAGGTCTGAACACTGAAGCTTTCTTT